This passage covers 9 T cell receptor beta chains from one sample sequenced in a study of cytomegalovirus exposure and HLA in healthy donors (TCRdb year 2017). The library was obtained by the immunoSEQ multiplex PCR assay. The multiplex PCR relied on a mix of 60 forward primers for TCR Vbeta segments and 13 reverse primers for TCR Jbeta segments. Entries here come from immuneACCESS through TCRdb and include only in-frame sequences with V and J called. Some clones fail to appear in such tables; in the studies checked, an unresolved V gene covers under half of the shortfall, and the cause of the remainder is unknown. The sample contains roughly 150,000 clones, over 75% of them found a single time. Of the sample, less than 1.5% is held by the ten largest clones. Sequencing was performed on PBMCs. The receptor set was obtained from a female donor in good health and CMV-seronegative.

CDR3 coding DNA: TGTGCCAGCAGCTTTGGGACAGGGGAGGAGACCCAGTACTTC. It translates to CASSFGTGEETQYF. V and J are TRBV5-8 and TRBJ2-5; 10 bases are a match to TRBD1. CDR3 length: 14 amino acids. Per germline, CDR1 SGHTS and CDR2 YDEGEE. V shed 2 bases and J 5 bases; nucleotides not matched to a gene: 3.

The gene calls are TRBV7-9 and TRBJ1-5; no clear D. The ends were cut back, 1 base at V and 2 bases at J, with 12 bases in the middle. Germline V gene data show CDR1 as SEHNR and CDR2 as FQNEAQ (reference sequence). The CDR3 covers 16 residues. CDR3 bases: TGTGCCAGCAGCTTAGTTGGGGAGGCAGGCAATCAGCCCCAGCATTTT. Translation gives CASSLVGEAGNQPQHF.

The CDR3 nucleotides read TGTGCCAGCAGCCCACCCGGGACAGGGGTCGACGAGCAGTACTTC. Protein sequence: CASSPPGTGVDEQYF. The chain links TRBV11-3 to TRBJ2-7, with 10 bases fitting TRBD1. The CDR3 totals 15 residues. The germline V gene has CDR1 SGHNT and CDR2 YENEEA. Trimming cost V 5 bases and J 5 bases; bases outside gene matches: 9.

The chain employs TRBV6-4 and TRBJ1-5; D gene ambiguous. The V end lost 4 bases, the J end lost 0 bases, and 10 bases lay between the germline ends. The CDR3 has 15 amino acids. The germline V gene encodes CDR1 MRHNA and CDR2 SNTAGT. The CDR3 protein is CASSAPTFSNQPQHF. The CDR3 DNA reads TGTGCCAGCAGTGCCCCTACCTTTAGCAATCAGCCCCAGCATTTT.

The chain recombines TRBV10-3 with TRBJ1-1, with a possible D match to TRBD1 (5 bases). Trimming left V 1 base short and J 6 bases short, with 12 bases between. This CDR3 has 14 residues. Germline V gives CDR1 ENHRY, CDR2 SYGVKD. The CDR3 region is CAISEWIREAEAFF. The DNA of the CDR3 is TGTGCCATCAGTGAGTGGATCAGGGAGGCTGAAGCTTTCTTT.

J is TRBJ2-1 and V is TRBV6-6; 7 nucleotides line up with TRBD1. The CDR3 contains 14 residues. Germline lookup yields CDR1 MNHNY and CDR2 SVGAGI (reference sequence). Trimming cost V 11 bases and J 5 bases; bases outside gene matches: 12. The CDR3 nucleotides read TGTGCCTCCTACGGACCAACAGGGGACAATGAGCAGTTCTTC. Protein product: CASYGPTGDNEQFF.

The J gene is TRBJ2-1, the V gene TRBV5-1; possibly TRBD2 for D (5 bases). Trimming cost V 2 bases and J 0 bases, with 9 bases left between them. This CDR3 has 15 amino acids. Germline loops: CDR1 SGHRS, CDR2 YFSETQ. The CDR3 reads CASSFVGDSYNEQFF. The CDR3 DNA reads TGCGCCAGCAGCTTCGTGGGAGACTCCTACAATGAGCAGTTCTTC.

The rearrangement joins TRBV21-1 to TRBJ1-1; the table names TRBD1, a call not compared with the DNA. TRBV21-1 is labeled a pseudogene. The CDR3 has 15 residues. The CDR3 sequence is CASSRSRDRYTEAFF. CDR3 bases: TGTGCCAGCAGCAGGAGCCGGGACAGGTACACTGAAGCTTTCTTT.

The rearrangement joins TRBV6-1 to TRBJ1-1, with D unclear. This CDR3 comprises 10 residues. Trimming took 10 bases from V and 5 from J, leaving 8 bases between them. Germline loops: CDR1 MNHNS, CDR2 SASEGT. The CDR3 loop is CAIGETEAFF. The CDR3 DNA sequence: TGTGCCATCGGGGAGACTGAAGCTTTCTTT.